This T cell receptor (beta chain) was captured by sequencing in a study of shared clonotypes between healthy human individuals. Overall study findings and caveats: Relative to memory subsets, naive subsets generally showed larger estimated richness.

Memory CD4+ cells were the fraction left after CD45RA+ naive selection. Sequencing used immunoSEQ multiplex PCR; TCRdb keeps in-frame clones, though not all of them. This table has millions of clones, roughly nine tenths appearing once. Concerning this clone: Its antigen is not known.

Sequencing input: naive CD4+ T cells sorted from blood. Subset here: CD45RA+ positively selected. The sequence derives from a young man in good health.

CDR3 sequence: CASTGISYEQYF. The DNA of the CDR3 is TGTGCCAGCACCGGGATCTCCTACGAGCAGTACTTC. The V gene is TRBV2, the J gene TRBJ2-7, with D tentatively TRBD2 (5 bases). The CDR3 spans 12 residues. V lost 7 bases and J 0 bases, leaving 7 bases between the germline ends. From germline, CDR1 is SNHLY and CDR2 FYNNEI.